One and the same sample provided the 3 T cell receptor beta chains below, sequenced in a study of response to subunit inactivated influenza vaccine. TCRdb re-analysed the RT-PCR reads in MiXCR, keeping a single row per CDR3 protein. The sample holds just under 550,000 distinct CDR3 sequences, approximately 22% seen once. The same sample was also studied in work on T cells expressing NK-cell markers. From that second work: TCR beta cDNA was generated via 5'RACE template switching incorporating UMIs.

The input for sequencing was CD4+ T cells sorted from PBMCs, taken 11 to 12 days after vaccination. The receptors here all came from a man aged 50 or older who received an inactivated influenza vaccine.

The chain employs TRBV5-1 and TRBJ2-1; 10 bases fit TRBD2. The CDR3 sequence is 15 residues long. V lost 7 bases and J lost 4; bases outside the gene matches: 8. Germline V gene lookup returns CDR1 SGHRS and CDR2 YFSETQ. The CDR3 sequence: CASGTAGGFYNEQFF. CDR3 nucleotides: TGCGCCAGCGGAACAGCGGGGGGGTTTTACAATGAGCAGTTCTTC.

This clonotype was seen more than once but under ten times. The chain has TRBV28 and TRBJ2-2, with TRBD1 as a possible D gene (6 bases). This CDR3 spans 14 amino acids. With 6 bases removed from V and 5 bases from J, the gap between germline ends came to 13 bases. Germline V lookup: CDR1 MDHEN, CDR2 SYDVKM. In DNA, the CDR3 is TGTGCCAGCAGGGCTCAGGGGTTGACCGGGGAGCTGTTTTTT. Protein: CASRAQGLTGELFF.

V and J are TRBV20-1 and TRBJ1-1; D remains ambiguous. Germline V lookup: CDR1 DFQATT, CDR2 SNEGSKA (reference sequence). Trimming stripped 2 bases from V and 3 bases from J, with 19 bases between. CDR3 length equals 16 residues. CDR3 sequence reads: CSARSDARKGYTEAFF. The CDR3 coding sequence is TGCAGTGCTAGATCAGATGCCAGGAAGGGTTACACTGAAGCTTTCTTT.